Ten or more counts support the clone carrying this T cell receptor beta chain. Its specificity is unknown. Library preparation (for TCRbeta) was performed with unique molecular identifiers. TCRdb re-derived calls from the PCR reads in MiXCR, one entry per CDR3 protein. This table holds about 580,000 distinct CDR3 sequences, around 23% found once. The data belong to a study of T-cell reconstitution after alpha-beta-depleted transplantation in children. Study-level findings and limits: In some patients, recipient T cells and intrathymic progenitors surviving conditioning explained high day-60 diversity. A year had passed since transplant, and T-cell counts and diversity by then came mostly from newly produced T cells. There were reportedly several hundred expanded graft clones from which alpha-beta T cells came about two months after transplant.

J lost 1 base, V lost 3 bases, and 5 bases had no gene match. The CDR3 is 16 residues long. V usage is TRBV12-3 or TRBV12-4 and J usage is TRBJ2-3; 9 bases agree with TRBD1. The sequence was collected from a boy under two years old who had a stem cell transplant for acute myeloid leukemia, so the T cells may come from the graft donor. Sequencing used PBMCs, mostly from graft donor cells, obtained 360 days after TCRalphabeta/CD19-depleted stem cell transplant. The CDR3 region is CASSLGQGRRTDTQYF. CDR3 in DNA: TGTGCCAGCAGTTTGGGACAGGGCCGGCGCACAGATACGCAGTATTTT.